One sample yielded the 8 T cell receptor beta chains listed below, sequenced in a study of CD8 T cells in Susac syndrome. Reverse transcription of roughly 0.45 to 1 ug RNA was performed with random hexamers. MiXCR, applied by TCRdb to the immunoSEQ multiplex PCR reads, yields one record per CDR3 protein. Of about 400,000 distinct CDR3 sequences listed, around 85% are singletons. Sequences were obtained from CD8+ T cells from PBMCs. These receptors were taken from a human donor with multiple sclerosis.

V gene TRBV6-1 combines with J gene TRBJ1-5; 9 bases are shared with TRBD1. V shed 5 bases and J 5 bases; nucleotides not matched to a gene: 4. This CDR3 contains 14 residues. CDR1 is MNHNS, CDR2 SASEGT, per germline. The CDR3 DNA reads as TGTGCCAGCAGTACCGGGACAGGGTATCAGCCCCAGCATTTT. Its protein is CASSTGTGYQPQHF.

The rearrangement joins TRBV30 to TRBJ1-1; D is uncertain. The CDR3 has 14 residues. Germline CDR1 is GTSNPN and CDR2 is SVGIG (reference sequence). V lost 4 bases to trimming and J lost 1 base, with 13 bases between them. CDR3 residues: CAWTSDGGNTEAFF. The CDR3 DNA is TGTGCCTGGACTAGTGACGGTGGGAACACTGAAGCTTTCTTT.

V gene TRBV5-4 combines with J gene TRBJ2-7, with D tentatively TRBD2 (6 bases). Germline CDR1 and CDR2: SGHNT and YYREEE (reference sequence). The CDR3 has 16 amino acids. Trimming stripped 1 base from V and 0 bases from J, with 14 bases between. CDR3 region: CASSLTYGLNSYEQYF. In nucleotides, the CDR3 is TGTGCCAGCAGCTTGACCTACGGACTAAACTCCTACGAGCAGTACTTC.

This clonotype was picked up one time. The V gene is TRBV30, the J gene TRBJ2-7; 7 nucleotides agree with TRBD1. V was pared by 4 bases and J by 2 bases, with 11 bases of the junction left unmatched. Per germline, CDR1 GTSNPN and CDR2 SVGIG (reference sequence). This CDR3 region has 15 residues. Here the CDR3 DNA reads TGTGCCTGGAACCGACAGGGTCCATCACCCTACGAGCAGTACTTC. Its translation: CAWNRQGPSPYEQYF.

The chain links TRBV12-3 or TRBV12-4 to TRBJ2-7; D is perhaps TRBD1 (5 bases). This CDR3 spans 13 amino acids. V lost 3 bases to trimming and J lost 5 bases, with 11 bases between them. The CDR3 sequence is CASSLLGLDEQYF. CDR3 DNA sequence: TGTGCCAGCAGTTTGTTGGGGCTCGACGAGCAGTACTTC.

The chain employs TRBV11-2 and TRBJ1-3, with D unclear. V shed 5 bases and J shed 4 bases, with 18 bases lying between them. Germline CDR1 SGHAT, CDR2 FQNNGV. The CDR3 spans 16 residues. This chain's CDR3 is CASSPRTTLPGNTIYF. CDR3 nucleotides: TGTGCCAGCAGCCCAAGGACGACCCTCCCGGGAAACACCATATATTTT.

The chain links TRBV7-9 to TRBJ1-2, with D tentatively TRBD1 (5 bases). Germline V lookup: CDR1 SEHNR, CDR2 FQNEAQ (reference sequence). V lost 1 base and J lost 0, with 9 bases in between. This CDR3 has 15 residues. The CDR3 region is CASSLGQGANYGYTF. CDR3 DNA: TGTGCCAGCAGCTTAGGCCAGGGTGCTAACTATGGCTACACCTTC.

The chain couples TRBV20-1 to TRBJ2-7; 7 bases are shared with TRBD2. Germline-derived CDR1 and CDR2 are DFQATT and SNEGSKA (reference sequence). The CDR3 is 15 residues long. V gave up 0 bases and J gave up 0 bases; unmatched junction bases: 5. The CDR3 nucleotides read TGCAGTGCTAGAGATCCGCTAGCGGACTCCTACGAGCAGTACTTC. It is translated as CSARDPLADSYEQYF.